Listed below are T cell receptor beta chains from one sample, sequenced in a study of cytomegalovirus exposure and HLA in healthy donors. This table comes from immunoSEQ multiplex PCR, and its TCRdb copy is limited to in-frame clones, with some not included. This sample carries 300,000 or so clones, roughly 86% of them seen once, and the ten largest clones take over 0.9%. What was sequenced was PBMCs. The receptor source for this set is a man aged 25 to 45 in good health and CMV-seronegative. The CDR3 runs from the conserved cysteine through the conserved F or W. Each record gives: V gene, D gene, clone size, J gene, CDR3 protein, CDR3 DNA. The D gene is left open where the match is weak. The size of a clone is reported for some rows only, either as once, few or many, or as a class for expanded clones.

v_call: TRBV6-1; d_call: NA; clone_size: NA; j_call: TRBJ1-2; cdr3_aa: CASSQGEGWVVGYTF; cdr3_nt: TGTGCCAGCAGTCAAGGAGAGGGCTGGGTTGTCGGCTACACCTTC
v_call: TRBV10-1; d_call: TRBD2; clone_size: NA; j_call: TRBJ2-3; cdr3_aa: CASSEKSSGGYTDTQYF; cdr3_nt: TGCGCCAGCAGTGAGAAAAGCAGCGGGGGATACACAGATACGCAGTATTTT
v_call: TRBV4-1; d_call: TRBD1; clone_size: NA; j_call: TRBJ1-1; cdr3_aa: CASSTGANTEAFF; cdr3_nt: TGCGCCAGCAGCACAGGGGCGAACACTGAAGCTTTCTTT
v_call: TRBV19; d_call: TRBD1; clone_size: NA; j_call: TRBJ2-2; cdr3_aa: CASSIGTGGTGELFF; cdr3_nt: TGTGCCAGTAGTATCGGGACAGGGGGCACCGGGGAGCTGTTTTTT
v_call: TRBV6-6; d_call: TRBD1; clone_size: NA; j_call: TRBJ2-7; cdr3_aa: CASSRQGLPYEQYF; cdr3_nt: TGTGCCAGCAGTCGACAGGGATTACCCTACGAGCAGTACTTC
v_call: TRBV12-5; d_call: TRBD1; clone_size: NA; j_call: TRBJ2-5; cdr3_aa: CASGPGTGGKETQYF; cdr3_nt: TGTGCTAGTGGCCCCGGGACAGGGGGCAAGGAGACCCAGTACTTC
v_call: TRBV7-2; d_call: TRBD2; clone_size: NA; j_call: TRBJ2-1; cdr3_aa: CASRPRTSDPSFPYNEQFF; cdr3_nt: TGTGCCAGCAGGCCAAGGACTAGCGACCCGTCTTTTCCATACAATGAGCAGTTCTTC
v_call: TRBV7-8; d_call: NA; clone_size: NA; j_call: TRBJ2-7; cdr3_aa: CASSLRTVGEQYF; cdr3_nt: TGTGCCAGCAGCTTAAGAACAGTCGGTGAGCAGTACTTC
v_call: TRBV18; d_call: NA; clone_size: NA; j_call: TRBJ1-2; cdr3_aa: CASSPLTDNYGYTF; cdr3_nt: TGTGCCAGCTCACCACTCACAGATAACTATGGCTACACCTTC
v_call: TRBV10-1; d_call: NA; clone_size: NA; j_call: TRBJ2-3; cdr3_aa: CASSDPPGDTQYF; cdr3_nt: TGCGCCAGCAGTGACCCCCCCGGGGATACGCAGTATTTT
v_call: TRBV27; d_call: NA; clone_size: NA; j_call: TRBJ2-2; cdr3_aa: CASSQKRVDTGELFF; cdr3_nt: TGTGCCAGCAGCCAAAAGAGAGTTGACACCGGGGAGCTGTTTTTT
v_call: TRBV2; d_call: NA; clone_size: NA; j_call: TRBJ2-7; cdr3_aa: CASGSTGSSYEQYF; cdr3_nt: TGTGCCAGCGGGTCAACAGGGAGCTCCTACGAGCAGTACTTC
v_call: TRBV15; d_call: NA; clone_size: NA; j_call: TRBJ2-7; cdr3_aa: CATSRAGVTYEQYF; cdr3_nt: TGTGCCACCAGCAGAGCCGGGGTTACCTACGAGCAGTACTTC
v_call: TRBV7-6; d_call: NA; clone_size: NA; j_call: TRBJ1-6; cdr3_aa: CASSLAEGPAYNSPLHF; cdr3_nt: TGTGCCAGCAGCTTAGCGGAGGGGCCGGCCTATAATTCACCCCTCCACTTT
v_call: TRBV19; d_call: NA; clone_size: NA; j_call: TRBJ1-1; cdr3_aa: CASTIGGTGSYTEAFF; cdr3_nt: TGTGCCAGTACCATTGGGGGAACAGGGTCTTACACTGAAGCTTTCTTT
v_call: TRBV9; d_call: NA; clone_size: once; j_call: TRBJ1-2; cdr3_aa: CASSALSGLNYGYTF; cdr3_nt: TGTGCCAGCAGCGCTTTGTCGGGACTGAACTATGGCTACACCTTC
v_call: TRBV4-3; d_call: NA; clone_size: NA; j_call: TRBJ2-1; cdr3_aa: CASSQDAPSYNEQFF; cdr3_nt: TGCGCCAGCAGCCAAGATGCCCCGAGCTACAATGAGCAGTTCTTC
v_call: TRBV19; d_call: NA; clone_size: NA; j_call: TRBJ2-7; cdr3_aa: CASRRGAGFSYEQYF; cdr3_nt: TGTGCCAGTAGACGGGGGGCAGGATTTTCCTACGAGCAGTACTTC
v_call: TRBV20-1; d_call: TRBD1; clone_size: NA; j_call: TRBJ2-1; cdr3_aa: CSANRQGEQFF; cdr3_nt: TGCAGTGCTAACCGACAGGGAGAGCAGTTCTTC
v_call: TRBV5-4; d_call: NA; clone_size: NA; j_call: TRBJ2-3; cdr3_aa: CASSLGGEGDTQYF; cdr3_nt: TGTGCCAGCAGCTTGGGAGGAGAGGGAGATACGCAGTATTTT
v_call: TRBV25-1; d_call: TRBD1; clone_size: NA; j_call: TRBJ2-7; cdr3_aa: CASSDYRDRVYEQYF; cdr3_nt: TGTGCCAGCAGTGACTACCGGGACAGGGTGTACGAGCAGTACTTC
v_call: TRBV7-8; d_call: NA; clone_size: NA; j_call: TRBJ2-3; cdr3_aa: CASSLRGAEFPDTQYF; cdr3_nt: TGTGCCAGCAGCTTACGGGGGGCCGAGTTCCCAGATACGCAGTATTTT
v_call: TRBV6-1; d_call: TRBD1; clone_size: NA; j_call: TRBJ2-7; cdr3_aa: CASSEARSLGGYYEQYF; cdr3_nt: TGTGCCAGCAGTGAAGCGCGGTCTCTAGGGGGCTACTACGAGCAGTACTTC
v_call: TRBV19; d_call: TRBD1; clone_size: NA; j_call: TRBJ2-1; cdr3_aa: CASSMEGQGTYNEQFF; cdr3_nt: TGTGCCAGTAGTATGGAGGGACAGGGGACCTACAATGAGCAGTTCTTC
v_call: TRBV29-1; d_call: TRBD1; clone_size: once; j_call: TRBJ1-3; cdr3_aa: CSVVPGGSGNTIYF; cdr3_nt: TGCAGCGTTGTACCAGGGGGCTCTGGAAACACCATATATTTT
v_call: TRBV5-5; d_call: TRBD1; clone_size: few; j_call: TRBJ1-2; cdr3_aa: CASSSGTARGGYTF; cdr3_nt: TGTGCCAGCAGCTCCGGGACAGCTAGGGGTGGCTACACCTTC
v_call: TRBV9; d_call: TRBD2; clone_size: NA; j_call: TRBJ2-1; cdr3_aa: CASSVALAGSSYNEQFF; cdr3_nt: TGTGCCAGCAGCGTAGCGTTAGCGGGTAGCTCCTACAATGAGCAGTTCTTC
v_call: TRBV18; d_call: TRBD1; clone_size: once; j_call: TRBJ1-2; cdr3_aa: CASSPTGAWGYTF; cdr3_nt: TGTGCCAGCTCACCTACAGGGGCCTGGGGCTACACCTTC
v_call: TRBV6-6; d_call: TRBD1; clone_size: NA; j_call: TRBJ1-6; cdr3_aa: CASSYLRDRDGSPLHF; cdr3_nt: TGTGCCAGCAGTTACTTACGGGACAGGGACGGCTCACCCCTCCACTTT
v_call: TRBV6-5; d_call: NA; clone_size: NA; j_call: TRBJ2-5; cdr3_aa: CASSPDRVQETQYF; cdr3_nt: TGTGCCAGCAGTCCGGACAGAGTTCAAGAGACCCAGTACTTC
v_call: TRBV5-8; d_call: TRBD2; clone_size: NA; j_call: TRBJ2-7; cdr3_aa: CASSLSGLARYEQYF; cdr3_nt: TGTGCCAGCAGCCTGTCGGGACTAGCAAGATACGAGCAGTACTTC
v_call: TRBV27; d_call: TRBD2; clone_size: NA; j_call: TRBJ2-7; cdr3_aa: CASSRYREDEQYF; cdr3_nt: TGTGCCAGCAGCAGGTACCGGGAGGACGAGCAGTACTTC
v_call: TRBV18; d_call: NA; clone_size: NA; j_call: TRBJ2-1; cdr3_aa: CASSPDGYNEQFF; cdr3_nt: TGTGCCAGCTCACCAGACGGGTACAATGAGCAGTTCTTC
v_call: TRBV19; d_call: NA; clone_size: NA; j_call: TRBJ1-4; cdr3_aa: CASTENPYWSEKLFF; cdr3_nt: TGTGCCAGTACCGAGAACCCGTATTGGAGTGAAAAACTGTTTTTT
v_call: TRBV7-9; d_call: TRBD1; clone_size: NA; j_call: TRBJ1-1; cdr3_aa: CASSLGTGLLLNTEAFF; cdr3_nt: TGTGCCAGCAGCTTAGGGACAGGCCTTTTACTGAACACTGAAGCTTTCTTT
v_call: TRBV9; d_call: NA; clone_size: NA; j_call: TRBJ2-2; cdr3_aa: CASSAPRAGRDTGELFF; cdr3_nt: TGTGCCAGCAGCGCCCCTCGTGCGGGGAGAGACACCGGGGAGCTGTTTTTT
v_call: TRBV5-6; d_call: NA; clone_size: NA; j_call: TRBJ2-1; cdr3_aa: CASSEADRVYNEQFF; cdr3_nt: TGTGCCAGCAGCGAAGCCGACAGAGTATACAATGAGCAGTTCTTC
v_call: TRBV5-6; d_call: TRBD1; clone_size: NA; j_call: TRBJ1-6; cdr3_aa: CASSLVQGQGASPLHF; cdr3_nt: TGTGCCAGCAGCTTGGTCCAGGGACAGGGGGCTTCACCCCTCCACTTT
v_call: TRBV28; d_call: TRBD1; clone_size: NA; j_call: TRBJ2-1; cdr3_aa: CASCDSTGISYNEQFF; cdr3_nt: TGTGCCAGCTGTGACTCGACAGGGATCTCCTACAATGAGCAGTTCTTC
v_call: TRBV29-1; d_call: NA; clone_size: NA; j_call: TRBJ2-6; cdr3_aa: CSVDKRSSGANVLTF; cdr3_nt: TGCAGCGTTGACAAACGTAGCTCTGGGGCCAACGTCCTGACTTTC
v_call: TRBV30; d_call: TRBD2; clone_size: NA; j_call: TRBJ2-5; cdr3_aa: CAWGGVRETQYF; cdr3_nt: TGTGCCTGGGGGGGGGTGAGAGAGACCCAGTACTTC
v_call: TRBV6-6; d_call: TRBD1; clone_size: NA; j_call: TRBJ2-6; cdr3_aa: CASTGQGISGANVLTF; cdr3_nt: TGTGCCAGCACCGGACAGGGGATCTCTGGGGCCAACGTCCTGACTTTC
v_call: TRBV7-2; d_call: TRBD1; clone_size: NA; j_call: TRBJ2-3; cdr3_aa: CASSKLDRARSTDTQYF; cdr3_nt: TGTGCCAGCAGCAAGCTGGACAGGGCGAGGAGCACAGATACGCAGTATTTT
v_call: TRBV19; d_call: TRBD1; clone_size: NA; j_call: TRBJ2-5; cdr3_aa: CASRSIHRGETQYF; cdr3_nt: TGTGCCAGTAGATCAATTCACAGGGGGGAGACCCAGTACTTC
v_call: TRBV30; d_call: TRBD1; clone_size: NA; j_call: TRBJ1-6; cdr3_aa: CAWGDRGFSPLHF; cdr3_nt: TGTGCCTGGGGCGACAGGGGCTTTTCACCCCTCCACTTT
v_call: TRBV19; d_call: TRBD1; clone_size: NA; j_call: TRBJ1-6; cdr3_aa: CASSASPGQIYSPLHF; cdr3_nt: TGTGCCAGTAGTGCCTCCCCGGGACAGATATATTCACCCCTCCACTTT
v_call: TRBV19; d_call: TRBD1; clone_size: NA; j_call: TRBJ2-7; cdr3_aa: CASSIEWETGASYEQYF; cdr3_nt: TGTGCCAGTAGTATAGAATGGGAGACAGGGGCGTCCTACGAGCAGTACTTC
v_call: TRBV4-1; d_call: NA; clone_size: NA; j_call: TRBJ1-5; cdr3_aa: CASSQAGGSNQPQHF; cdr3_nt: TGCGCCAGCAGCCAAGCCGGGGGTAGCAATCAGCCCCAGCATTTT
v_call: TRBV11-2; d_call: NA; clone_size: NA; j_call: TRBJ2-7; cdr3_aa: CASSSQGGGTPTYEQYF; cdr3_nt: TGTGCCAGCAGCTCCCAAGGGGGCGGGACACCGACCTACGAGCAGTACTTC
v_call: TRBV27; d_call: NA; clone_size: NA; j_call: TRBJ1-1; cdr3_aa: CASSAYRVNTEAFF; cdr3_nt: TGTGCCAGCAGTGCCTACAGGGTGAACACTGAAGCTTTCTTT
v_call: TRBV19; d_call: NA; clone_size: NA; j_call: TRBJ1-2; cdr3_aa: CASTPTLPNYGYTF; cdr3_nt: TGTGCCAGTACTCCGACACTCCCTAACTATGGCTACACCTTC
v_call: TRBV19; d_call: NA; clone_size: NA; j_call: TRBJ1-2; cdr3_aa: CASSIGAPGGYGYTF; cdr3_nt: TGTGCCAGTAGTATTGGGGCCCCAGGTGGCTATGGCTACACCTTC
v_call: TRBV7-8; d_call: NA; clone_size: NA; j_call: TRBJ2-7; cdr3_aa: CASSHTDYKGGYEQYF; cdr3_nt: TGTGCCAGCAGCCATACAGACTATAAAGGGGGATACGAGCAGTACTTC
v_call: TRBV6-5; d_call: NA; clone_size: NA; j_call: TRBJ1-1; cdr3_aa: CASSYSPGNAEAFF; cdr3_nt: TGTGCCAGCAGTTACTCGCCGGGGAACGCTGAAGCTTTCTTT